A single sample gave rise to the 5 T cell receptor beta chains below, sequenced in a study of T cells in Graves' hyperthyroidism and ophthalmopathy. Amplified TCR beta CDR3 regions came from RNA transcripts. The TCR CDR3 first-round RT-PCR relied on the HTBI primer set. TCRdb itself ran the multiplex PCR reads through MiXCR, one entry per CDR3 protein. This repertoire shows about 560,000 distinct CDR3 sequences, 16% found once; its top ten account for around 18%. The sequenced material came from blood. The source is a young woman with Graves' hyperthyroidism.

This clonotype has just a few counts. The CDR3 sequence: CSAGVKYEQYF. Written as DNA, the CDR3 is TGCAGTGCTGGGGTAAAATACGAGCAGTACTTC. The rearrangement links TRBV20-1 to TRBJ2-7; D is unresolved. The germline CDR1 and CDR2 sequences are DFQATT and SNEGSKA (reference sequence). The CDR3 contains 11 residues. Trimming removed 5 bases at V and 4 bases at J, with 9 bases between.

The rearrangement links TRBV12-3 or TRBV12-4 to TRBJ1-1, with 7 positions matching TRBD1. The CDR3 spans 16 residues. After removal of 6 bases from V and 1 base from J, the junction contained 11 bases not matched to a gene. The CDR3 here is CASRTGTDTTNTEAFF. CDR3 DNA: TGTGCCAGCAGGACCGGGACAGACACAACGAACACTGAAGCTTTCTTT.

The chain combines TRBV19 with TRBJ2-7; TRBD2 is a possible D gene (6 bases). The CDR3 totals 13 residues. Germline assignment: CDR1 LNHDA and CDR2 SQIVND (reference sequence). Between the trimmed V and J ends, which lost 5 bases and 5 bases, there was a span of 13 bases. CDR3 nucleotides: TGTGCCAGTAGTGTCCGGGACTTCAACGAGCAGTACTTC. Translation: CASSVRDFNEQYF.

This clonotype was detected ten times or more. In DNA, the CDR3 is TGTGCCAGCAGTTACGGGGGGCCACGCTACAATGAGCAGTTCTTC. This gives the protein CASSYGGPRYNEQFF. The chain links TRBV6-5 to TRBJ2-1; D tentatively fits TRBD1 or TRBD2 (6 bases each). Germline CDR1 MNHEY, CDR2 SVGAGI. The CDR3 is 15 residues long. V gave up 2 bases and J gave up 3 bases, with 11 bases separating them.

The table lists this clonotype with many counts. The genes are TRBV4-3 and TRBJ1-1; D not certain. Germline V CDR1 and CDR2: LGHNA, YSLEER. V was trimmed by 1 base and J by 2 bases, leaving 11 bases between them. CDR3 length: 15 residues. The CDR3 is CASSQGVWGNTEAFF. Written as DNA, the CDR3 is TGCGCCAGCAGCCAAGGCGTCTGGGGAAACACTGAAGCTTTCTTT.